This T cell receptor (beta chain) originates from a study of cytomegalovirus exposure and HLA in healthy donors. Findings and limits, study-wide: Highest at DRB1 and lowest at HLA-C, TCR association rates differed among HLA loci in a later analysis.

The germline gives CDR1 LNHDA, CDR2 SQIVND (reference sequence). This CDR3 contains 12 residues. V was clipped by 3 bases and J by 2 bases, with 2 bases between them. The PCR employed 60 Vbeta primers together with 13 Jbeta primers. Sequencing used immunoSEQ multiplex PCR; TCRdb keeps in-frame clones, though not all of them. Counted here are 50,000 to 70,000 clones, 65% to 75% occurring once; the ten biggest clones make up 6.5% to 8.5%. As to this clone: Its antigen is currently unknown.

This TCR came from a man aged 30-40 years in good health and CMV-seropositive. The source material was PBMCs. V and J are TRBV19 and TRBJ1-5; no firm D call. DNA of the CDR3: TGTGCCAGTAGTATCGGCAATCAGCCCCAGCATTTT. Translated, it gives CASSIGNQPQHF.